This TCR beta chain was retrieved from a study of shared clonotypes between healthy human individuals. General observations from the study: Enrolling few donors narrowed the genetic and exposure-history diversity that was represented.

Turning to this clone: Its antigen is unknown.

Every subset had its genomic DNA shared out evenly among several immunoSEQ plates. Sequencing was performed with immunoSEQ multiplex PCR; in TCRdb, only in-frame clones are kept and a portion is missing. The sample holds around 1.9 million clones; 93% are singletons and the top ten take more than 1.5%. Naive CD8 populations comprised CD45RO-negative cells positively selected for CCR7, excluding terminally differentiated effector memory CD45RA+ cells. Donors were healthy HIV-negative adults without recently reported acute infections or vaccinations. Every donor was a Caucasian adult from Nashville, Tennessee. The CDR3 consists of 18 residues. The V gene's germline CDR1 is LGHNA and CDR2 YNFKEQ. The V segment lost 0 bases and the J segment 9 bases; nucleotides outside the gene matches: 15.

The material sequenced was naive CD8+ T cells from PBMCs. The source is a man aged 18-30 years in good health. Some clones in this sample may be carry-over from other donors' samples. The chain employs TRBV4-2 and TRBJ2-1; 9 nucleotides match TRBD2. The CDR3: CASSQEVGKVSGRIEQFF. As DNA, the CDR3 is TGTGCCAGCAGCCAAGAAGTTGGAAAGGTTAGCGGGAGAATTGAGCAGTTCTTC.